Many counts were recorded for the clone carrying this TCR beta chain. This specimen comes from a study of T cells in Graves' hyperthyroidism and ophthalmopathy. CDR3 length: 13 residues. Trimming removed 5 bases at V and 0 bases at J, with 8 bases between. The V gene's germline CDR1 is SEHNR and CDR2 FQNEAQ (reference sequence). Amplified TCR beta CDR3 regions came from RNA transcripts. First-round RT-PCR with HTBI primers amplified the TCR CDR3 region. From the multiplex PCR reads, TCRdb called clonotypes with MiXCR, one entry per CDR3 protein. The data contain hundreds of thousands of distinct CDR3 sequences, roughly 45% of them seen just once; the ten biggest clones take up roughly 6.5%.

The specimen sequenced was peripheral blood or thyroid tissue (not recorded which). The receptor comes from an adult man with Graves' disease, either hyperthyroidism or ophthalmopathy (not recorded which). The chain carries TRBV7-9 and TRBJ2-7; D might be TRBD2 (5 bases). The CDR3: CASSRADSYEQYF. CDR3 coding DNA: TGTGCCAGCAGCCGAGCGGACTCCTACGAGCAGTACTTC.